This T cell receptor beta chain was retrieved from a study of blood T cells in healthy people across ages. Overall study results and limits: Aged donors had fewer naive CD4+ cells and lower diversity than long-lived donors.

PCR was performed a second time for about 6 to 12 cycles using a sample-barcoded 5' primer and a J-beta primer mix. Via MiXCR, TCRdb re-called the 5' RACE reads, giving one row per CDR3 protein. The sample lists around 700,000 distinct CDR3 sequences; around 25% were seen once. Regarding this clonotype: Its target is not known.

This CDR3 contains 15 residues. The V and J ends lost 2 bases and 0 bases respectively, with 5 bases between them. Germline CDR1 MNHNS, CDR2 SASEGT. These data were also reused for a study on T cells of mothers and their children.

The sequenced material came from blood. This sequence joins TRBV6-1 and TRBJ2-6; D unclear. The receptor was isolated from a boy under 18 in good health. The CDR3 bases are TGTGCCAGCAGTGAACGGCCCTCTGGGGCCAACGTCCTGACTTTC. Translation: CASSERPSGANVLTF.